This T cell receptor (beta chain) was identified in a study of cytomegalovirus exposure and HLA in healthy donors. Study summary: A preliminary data release comprised 80 million to 95 million unique TCRs obtained from HLA-typed donors.

PCR employed 60 Vbeta and 13 Jbeta primers. The repertoire was sequenced with immunoSEQ multiplex PCR; TCRdb's copy has only in-frame clones and lacks some. The sample holds about 170,000 clones; 85% are singletons and the top ten take 1%. Points from the study as a whole: The sole available immune exposure information was CMV serostatus. Researchers counted 164 TCR beta chains as cytomegalovirus-associated.

Comment on this clone: Its antigen remains unknown.

CDR1 is MDHEN and CDR2 is SYDVKM in the germline V gene. CDR3 length: 11 residues. The germline V and J ends were trimmed by 4 bases and 12 bases, with 13 bases remaining between them. Sequenced material: PBMCs. The source of this sequence is a boy aged 2 to 10 in good health and CMV-seronegative. This chain joins TRBV28 and TRBJ2-7; D gene uncertain. The CDR3 reads CASSSVPPSYF. Written as DNA, the CDR3 is TGTGCCAGCAGTTCAGTCCCCCCCTCGTACTTC.